This TCR beta chain was recovered during a study of blood T cell repertoires in COVID-19. Sequencing was performed with immunoSEQ multiplex PCR; in TCRdb, only in-frame clones are kept and a portion is missing. The sample shows about 32,000 clones, roughly nine tenths of them seen only once. The specimen was peripheral blood. This receptor was identified in a man between 60 and 70 years old with acute or convalescent COVID-19.

CDR3 in amino acids: CASSLAGDEQFF. As DNA, the CDR3 is TGTGCCAGCAGCTTAGCGGGAGATGAGCAGTTCTTC. The V and J genes are TRBV5-5 and TRBJ2-1, with 8 bases lining up with TRBD2. This CDR3 is built from 12 residues. Germline V gene sequence: CDR1 SGHKS, CDR2 YYEKEE (reference sequence). The J segment lost 8 bases and the V segment lost 2 bases, leaving 0 bases of the junction unmatched.